This TCR beta chain was captured by sequencing in a study of T cell responses to AZD1222 COVID-19 vaccine. Whole-study findings and limits: Within unmutated variant regions lay the reported targets of nearly half of spike-specific TCRs. Clonal diversity was possibly underestimated, and white British individuals and females predominated among donors. It was only after the peak T cell response that any repertoires were sampled. Spike-spanning, vaccine-associated CD4 TCRs were dominant at 160-218 and 743-854.

This CDR3 region has 13 residues. Germline CDR1 is SGHNT and CDR2 is YYREEE (reference sequence). Trimming removed 3 bases from V and 4 bases from J; junction bases left unmatched: 3. Only in-frame clones appear in the TCRdb table, and some are missing; sequencing was by immunoSEQ multiplex PCR. In the table there are under 70,000 clones, roughly 70% of which are singletons. Regarding this clone: Its specificity is unknown.

The V and J genes are TRBV5-4 and TRBJ1-2; 7 positions match TRBD1. Sequences were derived from peripheral blood, sampled on day 0 of AZD1222 vaccination. The clonotype originates from an adult in good health. The CDR3: CASSYGQAYGYTF. DNA for the CDR3: TGTGCCAGCAGCTATGGACAGGCCTATGGCTACACCTTC.